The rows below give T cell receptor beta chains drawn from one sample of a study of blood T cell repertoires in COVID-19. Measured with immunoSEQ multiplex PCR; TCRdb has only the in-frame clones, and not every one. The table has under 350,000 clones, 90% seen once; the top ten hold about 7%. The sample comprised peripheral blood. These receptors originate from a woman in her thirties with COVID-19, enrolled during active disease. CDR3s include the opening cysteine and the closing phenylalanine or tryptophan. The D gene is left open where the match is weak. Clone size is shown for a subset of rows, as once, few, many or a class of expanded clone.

DNA: TGCGCCAGCAGCCAAGTCCCTCGGACTAATGAAAAACTGTTTTTT; CDR3: CASSQVPRTNEKLFF; V: TRBV4-1; J: TRBJ1-4; D: -; size: -
DNA: TGCGCCAGCAGCCAAACGGGGACAGGGGTGAATGAGCAGTTCTTC; CDR3: CASSQTGTGVNEQFF; V: TRBV4-3; J: TRBJ2-1; D: TRBD1; size: -
DNA: TGTGCCAGCAGTTACTCGGGACAGGGAATTCGTTTCTTT; CDR3: CASSYSGQGIRFF; V: TRBV6-5; J: TRBJ1-1; D: TRBD1; size: once
DNA: TGCGCCAGCAGTGCGACAGTCATGAACACTGAAGCTTTCTTT; CDR3: CASSATVMNTEAFF; V: TRBV10-2; J: TRBJ1-1; D: -; size: few
DNA: TGTGCCAGCAGCTATACCGGGACTAGCGGATACACCGGGGAGCTGTTTTTT; CDR3: CASSYTGTSGYTGELFF; V: TRBV7-9; J: TRBJ2-2; D: TRBD2; size: -
DNA: TGTGCCAGCAGCCTACTGGGGGCGCCTAGCACAGATACGCAGTATTTT; CDR3: CASSLLGAPSTDTQYF; V: TRBV7-6; J: TRBJ2-3; D: -; size: -
DNA: TGTGCCAGCAGGCTGACAGGGTCGGCTGGAAACACCATATATTTT; CDR3: CASRLTGSAGNTIYF; V: TRBV3-1/TRBV3-2; J: TRBJ1-3; D: TRBD1; size: -
DNA: TGTGCCAGCAGTTTTAGGCGGTACACTGAAGCTTTCTTT; CDR3: CASSFRRYTEAFF; V: TRBV28; J: TRBJ1-1; D: -; size: -
DNA: TGTGCCAGCAGTTTTGGGGCAGGGAAAGAGACCCAGTACTTC; CDR3: CASSFGAGKETQYF; V: TRBV27; J: TRBJ2-5; D: -; size: -
DNA: TGTGCCAGCGTGCCGGTAATGAACACTGAAGCTTTCTTT; CDR3: CASVPVMNTEAFF; V: TRBV6-6; J: TRBJ1-1; D: -; size: -
DNA: TGTGCCAGCAGCTTAAGGCGGGAGGAGACCCAGTACTTC; CDR3: CASSLRREETQYF; V: TRBV7-2; J: TRBJ2-5; D: TRBD2; size: -
DNA: TGTGCCAGTAGTCTCGGACAGGGGGCTTATAGCAATCAGCCCCAGCATTTT; CDR3: CASSLGQGAYSNQPQHF; V: TRBV19; J: TRBJ1-5; D: TRBD1; size: -
DNA: TGTGCCAGCACCAGACAGGGGGTGTCCTACGAGCAGTACTTC; CDR3: CASTRQGVSYEQYF; V: TRBV7-8; J: TRBJ2-7; D: TRBD1; size: -
DNA: TGTGCCAGCAGCTTAGGGCTAGCGGGAGGCCCCCTTAGCACAGATACGCAGTATTTT; CDR3: CASSLGLAGGPLSTDTQYF; V: TRBV11-2; J: TRBJ2-3; D: TRBD2; size: -
DNA: TGTGCCAGCAGCTTAGAGTGGGGCGAAAATGGCTACACCTTC; CDR3: CASSLEWGENGYTF; V: TRBV7-9; J: TRBJ1-2; D: -; size: few
DNA: TGCAGCGTGGGACAGGGAGGGGAGACCCAGTACTTC; CDR3: CSVGQGGETQYF; V: TRBV29-1; J: TRBJ2-5; D: TRBD1; size: -
DNA: TGTGCCAGTAGTATAGATCGAGGCGTCCCCTCCTACAATGAGCAGTTCTTC; CDR3: CASSIDRGVPSYNEQFF; V: TRBV19; J: TRBJ2-1; D: -; size: -
DNA: TGCGCCACTACACTAGGGGGCAGTTCTGAAGCTTTCTTT; CDR3: CATTLGGSSEAFF; V: TRBV5-1; J: TRBJ1-1; D: TRBD1; size: few
DNA: TGTGCCAGCAGCCAAGATTGGGGGGACAGGGCCTACGAGCAGTACTTC; CDR3: CASSQDWGDRAYEQYF; V: TRBV4-2; J: TRBJ2-7; D: TRBD1; size: -
DNA: TGTGCCAGCAGCCGGGACATGAACACTGAAGCTTTCTTT; CDR3: CASSRDMNTEAFF; V: TRBV6-4; J: TRBJ1-1; D: -; size: -
DNA: TGTGCCAGCAGCCGTAGCGTTAGCTCCTACAATGAGCAGTTCTTC; CDR3: CASSRSVSSYNEQFF; V: TRBV6-2/TRBV6-3; J: TRBJ2-1; D: -; size: -
DNA: TGTGCCAGCAGTTTGCTACAGGGCAATTCACCCCTCCACTTT; CDR3: CASSLLQGNSPLHF; V: TRBV27; J: TRBJ1-6; D: -; size: -
DNA: TGTGCCAGCAGCTCCCGGGGGTACCAAGAGACCCAGTACTTC; CDR3: CASSSRGYQETQYF; V: TRBV5-5; J: TRBJ2-5; D: -; size: -
DNA: TGTGCCAGCAGTTACGCGGAAGCTTTCTTT; CDR3: CASSYAEAFF; V: TRBV6-5; J: TRBJ1-1; D: -; size: few
DNA: TGTGCCAGCAGCTCAAGCCTACAGGGGGCTTTTAATAATTCACCCCTCCACTTT; CDR3: CASSSSLQGAFNNSPLHF; V: TRBV7-9; J: TRBJ1-6; D: TRBD1; size: -
DNA: TGTGCCAGCAGCCGTCGTCCGGGACAGGGAGGTCTCGAGCAGTACTTC; CDR3: CASSRRPGQGGLEQYF; V: TRBV7-6; J: TRBJ2-7; D: TRBD1; size: -
DNA: TGCAGCGTTGAAAATAGCGGGAGTGGTTACGAGCAGTACTTC; CDR3: CSVENSGSGYEQYF; V: TRBV29-1; J: TRBJ2-7; D: TRBD2; size: once
DNA: TGTGCCAGCAGTCGTAGCGGAATCACAGATACGCAGTATTTT; CDR3: CASSRSGITDTQYF; V: TRBV6-5; J: TRBJ2-3; D: -; size: -
DNA: TGTGCCAGCAGTTGGGGACAGTTTAGCAATCAGCCCCAGCATTTT; CDR3: CASSWGQFSNQPQHF; V: TRBV7-2; J: TRBJ1-5; D: TRBD1; size: -
DNA: TGTGCCAGCAGGGCCGGGACTAGCGGGGATGAGCAGTTCTTC; CDR3: CASRAGTSGDEQFF; V: TRBV2; J: TRBJ2-1; D: TRBD2; size: -
DNA: TGTGCCAGCAGCTCCCAGACAGATCAAAGTTCACCCCTCCACTTT; CDR3: CASSSQTDQSSPLHF; V: TRBV7-2; J: TRBJ1-6; D: -; size: -
DNA: TGCAGTGCTAGTAGGCTAGCTGAAAACATTCAGTACTTC; CDR3: CSASRLAENIQYF; V: TRBV20-1; J: TRBJ2-4; D: -; size: -
DNA: TGCAGCGTTCGACAGGGGAACACTGAAGCTTTCTTT; CDR3: CSVRQGNTEAFF; V: TRBV29-1; J: TRBJ1-1; D: TRBD1; size: -
DNA: TGCAGCGTCTTAGCGGGAATTGGAGAGACCCAGTACTTC; CDR3: CSVLAGIGETQYF; V: TRBV29-1; J: TRBJ2-5; D: TRBD2; size: -
DNA: TGTGCCAGCAGCCAAGTACTAGCTAGGGAGACCCAGTACTTC; CDR3: CASSQVLARETQYF; V: TRBV3-1/TRBV3-2; J: TRBJ2-5; D: -; size: once
DNA: TGTGCCAGCAGCCCAGACGGGGAGGGAGAGACCCAGTACTTC; CDR3: CASSPDGEGETQYF; V: TRBV6-5; J: TRBJ2-5; D: TRBD2; size: once
DNA: TGTGCCAGCAGCCCCACCCGACGGAGCGTCTCAGATACGCAGTATTTT; CDR3: CASSPTRRSVSDTQYF; V: TRBV27; J: TRBJ2-3; D: -; size: once
DNA: TGTGCCAGCGAAGGGACAGGGACCTATGGCTACACCTTC; CDR3: CASEGTGTYGYTF; V: TRBV2; J: TRBJ1-2; D: TRBD1; size: -
DNA: TGTGCCAGCAGTTTACGGACCTCCGGGACTAGCGCCTCCTACGAGCAGTACTTC; CDR3: CASSLRTSGTSASYEQYF; V: TRBV27; J: TRBJ2-7; D: TRBD2; size: few
DNA: TGTGCCACCAGTGATTTGGCAGGGCCTATCACAGATACGCAGTATTTT; CDR3: CATSDLAGPITDTQYF; V: TRBV24-1; J: TRBJ2-3; D: -; size: once
DNA: TGCAGTGCTAGAGTTAACAATGGCTACACCTTC; CDR3: CSARVNNGYTF; V: TRBV20-1; J: TRBJ1-2; D: -; size: -
DNA: TGTGCCAGCAGCCCCCTGGGGGCCAACGGGGAAAAACTGTTTTTT; CDR3: CASSPLGANGEKLFF; V: TRBV27; J: TRBJ1-4; D: -; size: -
DNA: TGCGCCAGCAGCCGTTTTCCGGGACAGGGGGCTTTAAAGAAGGAGACCCAGTACTTC; CDR3: CASSRFPGQGALKKETQYF; V: TRBV5-1; J: TRBJ2-5; D: TRBD1; size: -
DNA: TGTGCCAGCTCACCAGCCGGGAGCTCCTATAATTCACCCCTCCACTTT; CDR3: CASSPAGSSYNSPLHF; V: TRBV18; J: TRBJ1-6; D: -; size: -
DNA: TGTGCCAGCAGTGTGGACAGTCTCTCCTATAATTCACCCCTCCACTTT; CDR3: CASSVDSLSYNSPLHF; V: TRBV2; J: TRBJ1-6; D: -; size: once
DNA: TGCGCCAGCAGCTCGGGATGGGGGGGCACAGATACGCAGTATTTT; CDR3: CASSSGWGGTDTQYF; V: TRBV5-1; J: TRBJ2-3; D: -; size: -
DNA: TGCGCCAGCAGCCTTCGGACAGGGGATAATTCACCCCTCCACTTT; CDR3: CASSLRTGDNSPLHF; V: TRBV4-3; J: TRBJ1-6; D: TRBD1; size: -
DNA: TGTGCCAGTAGTACTCAACAGCTTCTTAGCAATCAGCCCCAGCATTTT; CDR3: CASSTQQLLSNQPQHF; V: TRBV19; J: TRBJ1-5; D: -; size: -
DNA: TGCAGCGTATTACTAGCGGGGGAGGAGTCGGGCTACTTC; CDR3: CSVLLAGEESGYF; V: TRBV29-1; J: TRBJ2-7; D: TRBD2; size: -
DNA: TGTGCCAGCAGCTCGTATGACGGAGCACCCCTCCACTTT; CDR3: CASSSYDGAPLHF; V: TRBV7-2; J: TRBJ1-6; D: -; size: few
DNA: TGTGCCAGCAGTTTGGGCAGGGTATACTCCAATGAGCAGTTCTTC; CDR3: CASSLGRVYSNEQFF; V: TRBV28; J: TRBJ2-1; D: -; size: -
DNA: TGTGCCACAGCACCAGGGGGGCCTCCCCGGTATGGCTACACCTTC; CDR3: CATAPGGPPRYGYTF; V: TRBV15; J: TRBJ1-2; D: TRBD1; size: once
DNA: TGTGCCTGGAGTGCATTGAGCACTGAAGCTTTCTTT; CDR3: CAWSALSTEAFF; V: TRBV30; J: TRBJ1-1; D: -; size: -
DNA: TGTGCCAGCTCACCACCGTATTCGCGAAGCTCCTACAATGAGCAGTTCTTC; CDR3: CASSPPYSRSSYNEQFF; V: TRBV18; J: TRBJ2-1; D: -; size: -
DNA: TGTGCCAGTAGTATAGGAGTCCAGACTTCTGGCTATGGCTACACCTTC; CDR3: CASSIGVQTSGYGYTF; V: TRBV19; J: TRBJ1-2; D: -; size: once
DNA: TGTGCCAGCAGTTTATCCCCGGGATATGGCTACACCTTC; CDR3: CASSLSPGYGYTF; V: TRBV28; J: TRBJ1-2; D: -; size: once
DNA: TGTGCCAGCAGTAAGGATTCACGGGTGGAGCTGTTTTTT; CDR3: CASSKDSRVELFF; V: TRBV6-5; J: TRBJ2-2; D: -; size: -
DNA: TGTGCCAGCAGTTCCCAGGGTCCTCACACTGAAGCTTTCTTT; CDR3: CASSSQGPHTEAFF; V: TRBV6-5; J: TRBJ1-1; D: -; size: -
DNA: TGTGCCATCAGTGGTGCTGGGCAGCAAGAGACCCAGTACTTC; CDR3: CAISGAGQQETQYF; V: TRBV10-3; J: TRBJ2-5; D: -; size: -